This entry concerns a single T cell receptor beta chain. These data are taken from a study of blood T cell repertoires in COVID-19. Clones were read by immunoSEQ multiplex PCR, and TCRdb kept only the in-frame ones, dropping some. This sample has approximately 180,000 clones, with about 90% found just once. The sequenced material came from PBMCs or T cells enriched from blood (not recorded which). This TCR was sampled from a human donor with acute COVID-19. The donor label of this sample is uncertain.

CDR3 protein: CASRAGGLGQPQHF. The CDR3 DNA reads TGTGCCAGCAGGGCAGGGGGTTTGGGTCAGCCCCAGCATTTT. This chain connects TRBV6-5 to TRBJ1-5, with 7 nucleotides matching TRBD1. The CDR3 has 14 residues. Germline values: CDR1 MNHEY, CDR2 SVGAGI. The trim removed 6 bases at V and 6 bases at J, leaving 8 bases unmatched.